Listed here are 17 T cell receptor beta chains from one sample, sequenced in a study of blood T cell repertoires in COVID-19. Data came from immunoSEQ multiplex PCR; TCRdb stores just in-frame clones and leaves some out. The table records fewer than 350,000 clones, 85% of them present only once. The sample was PBMCs or T cells enriched from blood (not recorded which). The receptors stem from a woman in her 30s who had been exposed to COVID-19.

This CDR3 reads CASSIDSSYEQYF. The CDR3 region has the DNA TGTGCCAGCAGTATTGACAGCTCCTACGAGCAGTACTTC. The V call is TRBV28, the J call TRBJ2-7; tentatively, D is TRBD1 (5 bases). The germline CDR1 and CDR2 sequences are MDHEN and SYDVKM. The ends were cut back, 5 bases at V and 0 bases at J, with 8 bases in the middle. The CDR3 contains 13 residues.

This clone was picked up a small number of times. The V and J genes are TRBV19 and TRBJ1-5; a possible D gene is TRBD1 (5 bases). V lost 0 bases and J lost 5, with 8 bases in between. Germline V lookup: CDR1 LNHDA, CDR2 SQIVND (reference sequence). The CDR3 covers 14 residues. CDR3 residues: CASSIEGLYQPQHF. In DNA form, the CDR3 reads TGTGCCAGTAGTATAGAGGGACTATATCAGCCCCAGCATTTT. Drawing the rest from reference TRBV19 and TRBJ1-5, the complete variable domain is DGGITQSPKYLFRKEGQNVTLSCEQNLNHDAMYWYRQDPGQGLRLIYYSQIVNDFQKGDIAEGYSVSREKKESFPLTVTSAQKNPTAFYLCASSIEGLYQPQHFGDGTRLSIL.

This chain links TRBV29-1 with TRBJ1-2, with a tentative D call TRBD1 (6 bases). The CDR3 extends over 17 amino acids. Germline assignment: CDR1 SQVTM and CDR2 ANQGSEA. V lost 1 base and J 8 bases, leaving 26 bases between the germline ends. The CDR3 protein is CSVEGSQGRGPWSGYTF. DNA for the CDR3: TGCAGCGTTGAAGGATCACAAGGGCGGGGGCCTTGGTCGGGCTACACCTTC.

The chain recombines TRBV10-3 with TRBJ1-5; D uncertain. Looked up from germline, CDR1 is ENHRY and CDR2 is SYGVKD. CDR3 length: 15 amino acids. V was clipped by 3 bases and J by 5 bases, with 14 bases between them. The CDR3 protein is CAISDGAVGYQPQHF. The CDR3 nucleotides read TGTGCCATCAGTGACGGCGCGGTAGGATATCAGCCCCAGCATTTT.

The chain has TRBV6-5 and TRBJ1-1; unclear D gene. The V and J ends lost 0 bases and 0 bases respectively, with 8 bases between them. The CDR3 is 15 residues long. CDR1 and CDR2 from the germline V gene are MNHEY and SVGAGI. The CDR3 region is CASSYSGNLNTEAFF. The CDR3 nucleotides read TGTGCCAGCAGTTACTCGGGCAACCTGAACACTGAAGCTTTCTTT.

This clone was observed once. The V call is TRBV7-2, the J call TRBJ2-2; D is uncertain. Germline loops: CDR1 SGHTA, CDR2 FQGNSA. V was cut by 3 bases and J by 5 bases, with 13 bases left in between. The CDR3 runs 15 residues. The CDR3: CASSLVELFTGELFF. The DNA for the CDR3 is TGTGCCAGCAGCTTGGTCGAGTTATTTACCGGGGAGCTGTTTTTT.

This sequence joins TRBV5-1 and TRBJ2-7, with 10 bases identical to TRBD2. The CDR3 spans 17 residues. J gave up 2 bases and V 1 base, and 9 bases lay outside the gene matches. Germline CDR1 reads SGHRS; CDR2 reads YFSETQ. CDR3 sequence reads: CASSLKVLAGVTYEQYF. CDR3 DNA: TGCGCCAGCAGCTTGAAGGTGCTAGCGGGAGTTACCTACGAGCAGTACTTC.

This chain joins TRBV29-1 and TRBJ1-2; no clear D gene. The length of the CDR3 is 12 residues. The ends were cut back, 3 bases at V and 5 bases at J, with 10 bases in the middle. Germline V CDR1 and CDR2: SQVTM, ANQGSEA. The DNA for the CDR3 is TGCAGCGTTGATTCGAGTGCGTATGGCTACACCTTC. Amino acids: CSVDSSAYGYTF.

The rearrangement joins TRBV28 to TRBJ1-2; D remains ambiguous. V was shortened by 5 bases and J by 2 bases, with 9 bases between the two germline ends. This CDR3 has 13 residues. Germline V gives CDR1 MDHEN, CDR2 SYDVKM. CDR3 sequence reads: CASSPPPNYGYTF. DNA for the CDR3: TGTGCCAGCAGTCCTCCCCCCAACTATGGCTACACCTTC.

CDR3 DNA: TGTGCCAGTAGTGTCGGTCCGGGGGGACCGATGAACACTGAAGCTTTCTTT. Translated, it gives CASSVGPGGPMNTEAFF. V is TRBV19 and J is TRBJ1-1, with D perhaps TRBD1 (5 bases). The CDR3 has 17 residues. Germline lookup yields CDR1 LNHDA and CDR2 SQIVND (reference sequence). The ends were cut back, 5 bases at V and 0 bases at J, with 19 bases in the middle.

The rearrangement joins TRBV3-1 (or the pseudogene TRBV3-2) to TRBJ2-1; 9 bases are a match to TRBD2. The CDR3 contains 16 residues. Unmatched junction bases numbered 4, after V lost 0 bases and J lost 4 bases. Germline V gives CDR1 LGHDT, CDR2 YNNKEL (reference sequence). The chain's CDR3 is CASSQDGAGGYNEQFF. CDR3 bases: TGTGCCAGCAGCCAAGACGGCGCGGGGGGGTACAATGAGCAGTTCTTC.

V is TRBV28 and J is TRBJ2-1; a possible D gene is TRBD1 (7 bases). The V end was cut by 2 bases, the J end by 2 bases, with 19 bases between. The CDR3 loop spans 18 amino acids. Germline CDR1 is MDHEN and CDR2 is SYDVKM. The CDR3 DNA sequence: TGTGCCAGCAGTTTAGCTCGCGGGACAGTCGGGACCTACAATGAGCAGTTCTTC. Amino acids: CASSLARGTVGTYNEQFF.

The chain recombines TRBV5-1 with TRBJ2-1; tentative D call: TRBD1 (6 bases). Germline V lookup: CDR1 SGHRS, CDR2 YFSETQ. CDR3 length equals 15 residues. The V end lost 2 bases, the J end lost 2 bases, and 11 bases lay between the germline ends. DNA of the CDR3: TGCGCCAGCAGCTTAATGGACAGTCCCTACAATGAGCAGTTCTTC. Protein: CASSLMDSPYNEQFF.

V is TRBV3-1 (or the pseudogene TRBV3-2) and J is TRBJ2-7, with 9 bases fitting TRBD2. The junction had 5 bases not matched to a gene; V was cut back by 3 bases and J by 5 bases. There are 14 residues in the CDR3. The V gene's germline CDR1 is LGHDT and CDR2 YNNKEL (reference sequence). The CDR3 sequence is CASSQAGGPNEQYF. The DNA of the CDR3 is TGTGCCAGCAGCCAGGCGGGGGGGCCGAACGAGCAGTACTTC.

The V call is TRBV5-1, the J call TRBJ1-6; D might be TRBD1 (6 bases). The CDR3 has 17 residues. V lost 0 bases, J lost 2 bases, and 12 bases lay in between. Germline values: CDR1 SGHRS, CDR2 YFSETQ. This chain's CDR3 is CASSLGAGGPYNSPLHF. CDR3 sequence (DNA): TGCGCCAGCAGCTTGGGGGCTGGGGGCCCCTATAATTCACCCCTCCACTTT.

The chain employs TRBV27 and TRBJ1-6, with TRBD1 identical over 9 bases. CDR3 length: 12 residues. Losses at the gene ends were 8 bases for V and 7 bases for J; bases not matched to a gene: 0. The germline V gene has CDR1 MNHEY and CDR2 SMNVEV (reference sequence). CDR3 region: CASGQGNSPLHF. The CDR3 DNA reads TGTGCCAGCGGACAGGGGAATTCACCCCTCCACTTT.

The CDR3 DNA reads TGTGCCAGCAGTACCACCGGGACAGAAAGCTATGGCTACACCTTC. It is translated as CASSTTGTESYGYTF. The chain has TRBV27 and TRBJ1-2; TRBD1 aligns across 7 bases. Trimming at V came to 5 bases and at J to 4 bases, leaving 10 bases not matched to a gene. The CDR3 consists of 15 residues. Germline-derived CDR1 and CDR2 are MNHEY and SMNVEV (reference sequence).